Shown below are 14 T cell receptor beta chains from a single sample sequenced in a study of cytomegalovirus exposure and HLA in healthy donors. This PCR relied on a set of 60 Vbeta primers and 13 Jbeta primers. TCRdb keeps only in-frame clones here, not all; method: immunoSEQ multiplex PCR. The sample includes approximately 200,000 clones, about 77% of them seen just once. The sequenced sample was PBMCs. The receptors originated from a woman aged 25-40 years in good health and CMV-seropositive.

In this sample, this clone turned up once. The chain employs TRBV9 and TRBJ2-5, with a weak D call TRBD2 (6 bases). The germline V and J ends were trimmed by 0 bases and 2 bases, with 11 bases remaining between them. CDR1 is SGDLS and CDR2 is YYNGEE in the germline V gene. This CDR3 is 15 amino acids long. Written as DNA, the CDR3 is TGTGCCAGCAGCGTAGGGCTAGCGCTTCAAGAGACCCAGTACTTC. This translates into CASSVGLALQETQYF.

The chain couples TRBV6-1 to TRBJ2-2; TRBD1 matches 10 bases. The J segment lost 6 bases and the V segment lost 11 bases, leaving 9 bases of the junction unmatched. The CDR3 runs 14 residues. Germline CDR1 is MNHNS and CDR2 is SASEGT. This CDR3 is CAGRQGALSGELFF. CDR3 bases: TGTGCCGGCCGACAGGGGGCGTTATCCGGGGAGCTGTTTTTT.

The CDR3 DNA reads TGCGCCAGCAGCCGAATAGCGGGGTCCTACGAGCAGTACTTC. Translated, it gives CASSRIAGSYEQYF. The chain has TRBV5-1 and TRBJ2-7; 8 positions match TRBD2. After removal of 4 bases from V and 1 base from J, the junction contained 4 bases not matched to a gene. Germline V gene lookup returns CDR1 SGHRS and CDR2 YFSETQ. The CDR3 runs 14 residues.

About this clone: One end of the junction fails to match germline, which may point to a read error. Other DNA sequences of this sample code for an identical CDR3. This rearrangement joins TRBV7-8 to TRBJ2-7, with D perhaps TRBD1 (7 bases). CDR1 is SGHVS and CDR2 is FQNEAQ in the germline V gene. The CDR3 has 15 amino acids. CDR3 nucleotide sequence: TGTGCCAGCAGCCTAGCGCGGGCAGGGGGCTACGAGCAGTACTTC. It specifies CASSLARAGGYEQYF. The full variable domain, with the rest looked up from reference TRBV7-8 and TRBJ2-7, is GAGVSQSPRYKVAKRGQDVALRCDPISGHVSLFWYQQALGQGPEFLTYFQNEAQLDKSGLPSDRFFAERPEGSVSTLKIQRTQQEDSAVYLCASSLARAGGYEQYFGPGTRLTVT.

V gene TRBV6-5 combines with J gene TRBJ1-3, with D unclear. Germline values: CDR1 MNHEY, CDR2 SVGAGI. The V end was cut by 6 bases, the J end by 7 bases, with 7 bases between. This CDR3 contains 11 residues. CDR3 nucleotides: TGTGCCAGCAGCCATGGCAACACCATATATTTT. Amino acid sequence: CASSHGNTIYF.

The rearrangement uses TRBV29-1 and TRBJ1-2, with 7 nucleotides matching TRBD1. The V segment lost 7 bases and the J segment 5 bases; nucleotides outside the gene matches: 7. CDR1 and CDR2 (germline): SQVTM, ANQGSEA. The CDR3 is 12 residues long. The DNA for the CDR3 is TGCAGCGCTTCGACAGGGAGATATGGCTACACCTTC. Its translation: CSASTGRYGYTF.

The chain employs TRBV27 and TRBJ1-4; D might be TRBD1 (5 bases). This CDR3 contains 17 residues. V was cut by 2 bases and J by 6 bases, with 19 bases left in between. Per the germline V gene, CDR1 is MNHEY and CDR2 is SMNVEV (reference sequence). The CDR3 loop is CASSLKGPRAWDEKLFF. CDR3 DNA: TGTGCCAGCAGTTTAAAGGGGCCCCGGGCGTGGGATGAAAAACTGTTTTTT.

The chain uses TRBV19 and TRBJ2-1; D may be TRBD2 (5 bases). Trimming cost V 10 bases and J 5 bases, with 15 bases left between them. CDR1 is LNHDA, CDR2 SQIVND, per germline (reference sequence). The CDR3 totals 13 residues. DNA of the CDR3: TGTGCCACCTCGAGGGCCGCGGACAATGAGCAGTTCTTC. Translation: CATSRAADNEQFF. The whole variable domain, filled in from reference TRBV19 and TRBJ2-1, reads DGGITQSPKYLFRKEGQNVTLSCEQNLNHDAMYWYRQDPGQGLRLIYYSQIVNDFQKGDIAEGYSVSREKKESFPLTVTSAQKNPTAFYLCATSRAADNEQFFGPGTRLTVL.

The chain couples TRBV27 to TRBJ2-7, with a possible D match to TRBD1 (6 bases). The CDR3 loop spans 15 amino acids. CDR1 and CDR2 from the germline V gene are MNHEY and SMNVEV (reference sequence). Trimming cost V 6 bases and J 2 bases, with 17 bases left between them. The CDR3 sequence: CASRTFRTEAYEQYF. As DNA, the CDR3 is TGTGCCAGCAGAACCTTCCGGACAGAAGCCTACGAGCAGTACTTC.

This clone was detected a few times. The chain links TRBV11-3 to TRBJ2-7; TRBD2 matches at 10 bases. Trimming at V came to 4 bases and at J to 2 bases, leaving 5 bases not matched to a gene. Per the germline V gene, CDR1 is SGHNT and CDR2 is YENEEA. The CDR3 covers 15 residues. The CDR3 loop reads CASSSGLAPTYEQYF. CDR3 nucleotide sequence: TGTGCCAGCAGCTCGGGACTAGCGCCTACCTACGAGCAGTACTTC.

The CDR3: CASSRNGKAPDTQYF. The CDR3 DNA is TGCGCCAGCAGCCGAAACGGGAAGGCTCCAGATACGCAGTATTTT. This rearrangement joins TRBV4-3 to TRBJ2-3; TRBD2 might be the D (5 bases). V was trimmed by 4 bases and J by 4 bases, leaving 15 bases between them. CDR3 length: 15 residues. Germline V lookup: CDR1 LGHNA, CDR2 YSLEER.

The table lists this clone with a count of one. The chain couples TRBV5-1 to TRBJ2-1; 12 positions agree with TRBD1. This CDR3 spans 19 amino acids. V trimming: 2 bases; J trimming: 5 bases; junction bases outside the gene matches: 14. CDR1 and CDR2 from the germline V gene are SGHRS and YFSETQ. CDR3 nucleotides: TGCGCCAGCAGCTTCCGGGACAGGGGGCGGGTAGGAACCCACAATGAGCAGTTCTTC. This encodes CASSFRDRGRVGTHNEQFF.

The CDR3 coding sequence is TGTGCCAGCAGCCCCCTCATTTATGGGGAGGGGGATTCCTACGAGCAGTACTTC. This codes for CASSPLIYGEGDSYEQYF. The chain has TRBV7-9 and TRBJ2-5, with TRBD2 as a possible D gene (7 bases). The J call may not be correct, given that the DNA end is closer to TRBJ2-7. The germline V gene encodes CDR1 SEHNR and CDR2 FQNEAQ (reference sequence). The CDR3 sequence is 18 residues long.

V and J are TRBV25-1 and TRBJ2-1; TRBD2 matches 7 bases. The CDR3 has 15 amino acids. Germline values: CDR1 MGHDK, CDR2 SYGVNS. J was trimmed by 3 bases and V by 4 bases; bases with no gene match: 6. This CDR3 is CASSGTSAFYNEQFF. The CDR3 DNA reads TGTGCCAGCAGTGGCACTAGCGCTTTCTACAATGAGCAGTTCTTC.